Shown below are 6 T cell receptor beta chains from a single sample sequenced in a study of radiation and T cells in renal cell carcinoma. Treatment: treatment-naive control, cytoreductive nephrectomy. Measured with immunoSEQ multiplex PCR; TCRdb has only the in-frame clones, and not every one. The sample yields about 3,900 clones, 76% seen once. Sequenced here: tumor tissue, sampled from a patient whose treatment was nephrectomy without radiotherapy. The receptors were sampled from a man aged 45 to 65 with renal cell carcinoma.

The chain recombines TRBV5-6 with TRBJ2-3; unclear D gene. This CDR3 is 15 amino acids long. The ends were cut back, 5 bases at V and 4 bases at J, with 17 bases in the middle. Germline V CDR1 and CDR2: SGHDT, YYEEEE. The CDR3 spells CASSTGPYWADTQYF. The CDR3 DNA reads TGTGCCAGCAGTACGGGCCCCTACTGGGCAGATACGCAGTATTTT.

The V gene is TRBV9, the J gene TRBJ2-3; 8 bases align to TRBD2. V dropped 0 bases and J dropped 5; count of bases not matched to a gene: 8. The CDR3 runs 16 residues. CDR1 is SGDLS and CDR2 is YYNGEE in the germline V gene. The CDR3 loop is CASSVEAAGEGDTQYF. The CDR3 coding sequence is TGTGCCAGCAGCGTAGAGGCAGCGGGAGAAGGAGATACGCAGTATTTT.

DNA for the CDR3: TGCGCCAGCAGCCAAACAGGGGACTCCTACAATGAGCAGTTCTTC. Its protein product is CASSQTGDSYNEQFF. The chain is built from TRBV4-3 and TRBJ2-1, with TRBD1 matching 7 bases. Trimming cost V 2 bases and J 0 bases; bases outside gene matches: 1. Per germline, CDR1 LGHNA and CDR2 YSLEER. The CDR3 consists of 15 residues.

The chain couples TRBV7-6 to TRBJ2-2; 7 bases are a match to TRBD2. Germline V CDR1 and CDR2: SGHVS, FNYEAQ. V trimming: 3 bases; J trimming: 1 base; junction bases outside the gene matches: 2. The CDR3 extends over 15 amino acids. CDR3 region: CASSFSGLNTGELFF. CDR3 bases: TGTGCCAGCAGCTTTAGCGGGCTGAACACCGGGGAGCTGTTTTTT.

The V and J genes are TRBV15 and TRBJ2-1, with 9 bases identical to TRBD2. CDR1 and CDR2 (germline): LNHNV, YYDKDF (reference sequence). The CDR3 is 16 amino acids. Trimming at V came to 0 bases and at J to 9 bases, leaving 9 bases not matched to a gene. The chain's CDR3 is CATSRDWSGRSSEQFF. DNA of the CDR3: TGTGCCACCAGCAGAGATTGGAGCGGGAGGTCGAGTGAGCAGTTCTTC.

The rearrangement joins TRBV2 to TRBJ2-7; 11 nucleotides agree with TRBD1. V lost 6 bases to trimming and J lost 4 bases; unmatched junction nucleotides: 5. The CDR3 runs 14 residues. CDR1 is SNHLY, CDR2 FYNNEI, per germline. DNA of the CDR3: TGTGCCAGCAGCCGGACAGGGGGCAGGTACGAGCAGTACTTC. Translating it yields CASSRTGGRYEQYF.